The present entry profiles one T cell receptor beta chain with its context. With V trimmed by 5 bases and J by 0 bases, 5 bases remained unmatched. The CDR3 sequence is 15 residues long. The germline V gene encodes CDR1 MNHEY and CDR2 SVGAGI. This sample is part of a study of cytomegalovirus exposure and HLA in healthy donors. In the PCR, 60 Vbeta and 13 Jbeta primers were used. Method: immunoSEQ multiplex PCR; TCRdb's copy keeps in-frame clones and lacks some. Of more than 150,000 clones detected, approximately 81% appear once; the ten largest clones hold approximately 0.25%. The sequence derives from a boy aged 10-17 years in good health and CMV-seronegative. The sequencing sample was made of PBMCs. The V and J genes are TRBV6-5 and TRBJ1-2; 8 bases are a match to TRBD1. The CDR3 loop reads CASSTPGQANYGYTF. Here the CDR3 DNA reads TGTGCCAGCAGTACACCGGGACAGGCTAACTATGGCTACACCTTC.